One and the same sample provided the 32 T cell receptor beta chains below, sequenced in a study of cytomegalovirus exposure and HLA in healthy donors. 13 Jbeta primers and 60 Vbeta primers were used for the PCR. The repertoire was sequenced with immunoSEQ multiplex PCR; TCRdb's copy has only in-frame clones and lacks some. Seen here are approximately 200,000 clones, around three quarters observed once, and the top ten hold 15% to 19%. The sequenced material came from PBMCs. The source is a man in his forties or fifties in good health and CMV-seronegative.

The chain recombines TRBV6-5 with TRBJ1-1; D possibly corresponds to TRBD1 (5 bases). The V gene's germline CDR1 is MNHEY and CDR2 SVGAGI. The CDR3 length is 15 residues. Trimming took off 0 bases at V and 2 bases at J, with 10 bases between the two ends. The CDR3 reads CASSYSNQGNTEAFF. The CDR3 DNA sequence: TGTGCCAGCAGTTACTCGAATCAGGGCAACACTGAAGCTTTCTTT.

The chain combines TRBV7-2 with TRBJ2-7; 8 bases line up with TRBD1. Trimming at V came to 5 bases and at J to 6 bases, leaving 12 bases not matched to a gene. CDR3 size: 15 residues. CDR1 SGHTA and CDR2 FQGNSA come from the germline V gene. As DNA, the CDR3 is TGTGCCAGCAGCGTTGGGTCCGACAGGGGCAGCGAGCAGTACTTC. Translating gives CASSVGSDRGSEQYF. The full variable domain, its missing parts supplied by reference TRBV7-2 and TRBJ2-7, is GAGVSQSPSNKVTEKGKDVELRCDPISGHTALYWYRQSLGQGLEFLIYFQGNSAPDKSGLPSDRFSAERTGGSVSTLTIQRTQQEDSAVYLCASSVGSDRGSEQYFGPGTRLTVT.

This chain links TRBV7-8 with TRBJ2-1, with 10 bases lining up with TRBD2. The CDR3 runs 17 residues. From germline, CDR1 is SGHVS and CDR2 FQNEAQ. V was clipped by 0 bases and J by 6 bases; unmatched bases: 8. The chain's CDR3 is CASSLALRLAGRNEQFF. The DNA for the CDR3 is TGTGCCAGCAGCTTAGCGCTAAGACTAGCGGGCCGCAATGAGCAGTTCTTC. The whole variable domain, filled in from reference TRBV7-8 and TRBJ2-1, reads GAGVSQSPRYKVAKRGQDVALRCDPISGHVSLFWYQQALGQGPEFLTYFQNEAQLDKSGLPSDRFFAERPEGSVSTLKIQRTQQEDSAVYLCASSLALRLAGRNEQFFGPGTRLTVL.

V is TRBV6-5 and J is TRBJ2-7; D is uncertain. Germline CDR1 reads MNHEY; CDR2 reads SVGAGI. The CDR3 has 13 residues. V was cut by 2 bases and J by 3 bases, with 8 bases left in between. This chain's CDR3 is CASSYQAFYEQYF. The CDR3 bases are TGTGCCAGCAGTTACCAGGCCTTCTACGAGCAGTACTTC.

The chain carries TRBV28 and TRBJ2-5, with 9 positions matching TRBD1. The CDR3 totals 16 residues. Germline CDR1 MDHEN, CDR2 SYDVKM. Germline trimming cut 4 bases from V and 5 bases from J; bases unmatched to any gene: 11. CDR3 in amino acids: CASSSPGQGSLETQYF. CDR3 nucleotides: TGTGCCAGCAGTTCGCCGGGACAGGGTAGTTTGGAGACCCAGTACTTC.

This rearrangement joins TRBV7-9 to TRBJ1-2; D is ambiguous. The CDR3 sequence is 13 residues long. With 2 bases removed from V and 1 base from J, the gap between germline ends came to 5 bases. Per the germline V gene, CDR1 is SEHNR and CDR2 is FQNEAQ (reference sequence). CDR3 DNA sequence: TGTGCCAGCAGCTTAAACAGTAACTATGGCTACACCTTC. It translates to CASSLNSNYGYTF.

The J gene is TRBJ1-1, the V gene TRBV6-6, with a tentative D call TRBD1 (6 bases). V was pared by 0 bases and J by 4 bases, with 9 bases between. Germline V gives CDR1 MNHNY, CDR2 SVGAGI (reference sequence). The CDR3 contains 14 residues. CDR3 sequence: CASSYSQGTTEAFF. DNA of the CDR3: TGTGCCAGCAGTTACTCACAGGGCACCACTGAAGCTTTCTTT.

The sample holds one count of this clone. One junction end disagrees with the germline gene, perhaps due to a read error. The rearrangement links TRBV19 to TRBJ1-1; possibly TRBD1 for D (5 bases). The CDR3 runs to 13 residues. From germline, CDR1 is LNHDA and CDR2 SQIVND (reference sequence). The CDR3 coding sequence is TGTGCCAGTAGCGACAGTCCGAACACTGAGGCTTTCTTT. Translating it yields CASSDSPNTEAFF.

The V call is TRBV5-4, the J call TRBJ1-1, with D possibly TRBD1 on 6 matching bases. Germline V gene sequence: CDR1 SGHNT, CDR2 YYREEE (reference sequence). The CDR3 consists of 15 residues. Trimming cost V 2 bases and J 0 bases, with 11 bases left between them. CDR3 nucleotide sequence: TGTGCCAGCAGCTTAGTACAGGGTCTGAACACTGAAGCTTTCTTT. As protein: CASSLVQGLNTEAFF.

This clone was seen once. One end of the junction fails to match germline, which may point to a read error. The chain is built from TRBV20-1 and TRBJ2-7; D not resolved. This CDR3 region has 11 residues. Germline CDR1 reads DFQATT; CDR2 reads SNEGSKA (reference sequence). CDR3 residues: CSAGEWHEQYF. The CDR3 coding sequence is TGCAGTGCTGGAGAGTGGCACGAGCAGTACTTC.

The chain couples TRBV19 to TRBJ1-6; D is perhaps TRBD1 (5 bases). Germline CDR1 and CDR2: LNHDA and SQIVND (reference sequence). Trimming took off 3 bases at V and 6 bases at J, with 15 bases between the two ends. This CDR3 contains 16 residues. The CDR3 DNA follows: TGTGCCAGTAGTATTAGCGTCGGGGGAGTTAATTCACCCCTCCACTTT. Amino acids: CASSISVGGVNSPLHF. Based on the CDR3 plus reference TRBV19 and TRBJ1-6, the full variable domain is DGGITQSPKYLFRKEGQNVTLSCEQNLNHDAMYWYRQDPGQGLRLIYYSQIVNDFQKGDIAEGYSVSREKKESFPLTVTSAQKNPTAFYLCASSISVGGVNSPLHFGNGTRLTVT.

The V and J genes are TRBV6-6 and TRBJ1-5; D is perhaps TRBD1 (5 bases). Germline lookup yields CDR1 MNHNY and CDR2 SVGAGI (reference sequence). The CDR3 is 15 amino acids. Trimming left V 6 bases short and J 1 base short, with 13 bases between. The CDR3, as DNA: TGTGCCAGCAGCCGTCCTGGGGGGAGCAATCAGCCCCAGCATTTT. The encoded protein is CASSRPGGSNQPQHF.

The chain is built from TRBV2 and TRBJ2-2; maybe TRBD2 (6 bases). The V end lost 7 bases, the J end lost 3 bases, and 9 bases lay between the germline ends. This CDR3 comprises 13 residues. The germline gives CDR1 SNHLY, CDR2 FYNNEI. CDR3: CASTREDTGELFF. CDR3 coding DNA: TGTGCCAGCACAAGGGAGGACACCGGGGAGCTGTTTTTT. Full variable domain (missing parts from reference TRBV2 and TRBJ2-2): EPEVTQTPSHQVTQMGQEVILRCVPISNHLYFYWYRQILGQKVEFLVSFYNNEISEKSEIFDDQFSVERPDGSNFTLKIRSTKLEDSAMYFCASTREDTGELFFGEGSRLTVL.

The gene calls are TRBV11-2 and TRBJ2-6; 7 bases match TRBD1. The V and J ends lost 5 bases and 1 base, in that order; junction bases with no gene match: 2. The CDR3 totals 15 residues. The germline CDR1 and CDR2 sequences are SGHAT and FQNNGV. The CDR3 region is CASSRQGSGANVLTF. CDR3 DNA: TGTGCCAGCAGCCGACAGGGTTCTGGGGCCAACGTCCTGACTTTC.

This CDR3 reads CASSLKGANTGELFF. DNA for the CDR3: TGTGCCAGCAGCTTAAAAGGGGCTAACACCGGGGAGCTGTTTTTT. The chain joins TRBV7-6 to TRBJ2-2, with D possibly TRBD1 on 5 matching bases. The V end was cut by 2 bases, the J end by 2 bases, with 9 bases between. CDR1 and CDR2 (germline): SGHVS, FNYEAQ. There are 15 residues in the CDR3.

Only one count was recorded for this clone. The chain has TRBV29-1 and TRBJ2-3, with 8 bases matching TRBD2. From germline, CDR1 is SQVTM and CDR2 ANQGSEA. This CDR3 is built from 14 residues. The CDR3 is CSVEGAGVTDTQYF. CDR3 coding DNA: TGCAGTGTGGAGGGAGCGGGAGTGACAGATACGCAGTATTTT.

This sequence joins TRBV27 and TRBJ2-2, with a tentative D call TRBD2 (5 bases). Germline V lookup: CDR1 MNHEY, CDR2 SMNVEV (reference sequence). Trimming cost V 2 bases and J 1 base, with 11 bases left between them. The CDR3 runs 16 residues. This CDR3 reads CASSLRGFGNTGELFF. The CDR3 nucleotides are TGTGCCAGCAGTTTACGAGGGTTCGGGAACACCGGGGAGCTGTTTTTT.

The chain links TRBV7-2 to TRBJ2-7, with D possibly being TRBD1 (6 bases). There are 14 residues in the CDR3. Germline CDR1 reads SGHTA; CDR2 reads FQGNSA. Between the trimmed V and J ends, which lost 3 bases and 1 base, there was a span of 10 bases. The CDR3 region is CASSFYGQSYEQYF. The DNA of the CDR3 is TGTGCCAGCAGCTTTTACGGACAGTCCTACGAGCAGTACTTC.

The CDR3 DNA reads as TGCGCCAGCAGCCCCTCAAACGGGGGGGAGCAGTACTTC. Protein sequence: CASSPSNGGEQYF. J is TRBJ2-5 and V is TRBV4-3; 8 bases fit TRBD2. V was pared by 4 bases and J by 11 bases, with 9 bases of the junction left unmatched. Looked up from germline, CDR1 is LGHNA and CDR2 is YSLEER. The CDR3 loop spans 13 amino acids.

The chain links TRBV5-5 to TRBJ1-4, with D tentatively TRBD1 (5 bases). CDR1 and CDR2 (germline): SGHKS, YYEKEE (reference sequence). The V and J ends lost 3 bases and 7 bases respectively, with 16 bases between them. The CDR3 contains 15 residues. Written as DNA, the CDR3 is TGTGCCAGCAGCTCCCCGGGGGGTAAGGCTGAAAAACTGTTTTTT. Translation gives CASSSPGGKAEKLFF.

The rearrangement links TRBV18 to TRBJ2-1; the match to TRBD2 covers 11 bases. Trimming removed 3 bases from V and 10 bases from J; junction bases left unmatched: 8. The V gene's germline CDR1 is KGHSH and CDR2 LQKENI. There are 15 residues in the CDR3. CDR3 sequence reads: CASSPTSGTVWEQFF. In DNA, the CDR3 is TGTGCCAGCTCACCGACTAGCGGGACGGTTTGGGAGCAGTTCTTC.

The rearrangement links TRBV9 to TRBJ1-1; 8 nucleotides match TRBD1. Trimming cost V 0 bases and J 5 bases; bases outside gene matches: 6. This CDR3 comprises 15 residues. Germline V gives CDR1 SGDLS, CDR2 YYNGEE. The CDR3 DNA follows: TGTGCCAGCAGCGTAGCTAGACAGGGGTCGACTGAAGCTTTCTTT. The encoded protein is CASSVARQGSTEAFF.

J is TRBJ2-5 and V is TRBV4-3; the D gene is possibly TRBD1 (5 bases). Gene TRBJ2-7 matches the end of the DNA better, so the J call may be wrong. This CDR3 has 13 residues. CDR1 and CDR2 (germline): LGHNA, YSLEER. The CDR3 sequence: CASSQDQGYEQYF. Written as DNA, the CDR3 is TGCGCCAGCAGCCAAGATCAGGGCTACGAGCAGTACTTC.

The chain is built from TRBV28 and TRBJ1-1; D might be TRBD1 (5 bases). The CDR3 covers 14 residues. V shed 8 bases and J shed 1 base, with 14 bases lying between them. Germline V CDR1 and CDR2: MDHEN, SYDVKM. In DNA, the CDR3 is TGTGCCAGCCGTTCGCAGCAGGGGAACACTGAAGCTTTCTTT. It codes for CASRSQQGNTEAFF.

The chain carries TRBV9 and TRBJ1-4, with D uncertain. The V gene lost 5 bases and the J gene lost 8 bases, with 13 bases spanning the gap. Germline lookup yields CDR1 SGDLS and CDR2 YYNGEE. The CDR3 sequence is 13 residues long. The CDR3 DNA follows: TGTGCCAGCAGTTCTCCCGGCGGAGAAAAACTGTTTTTT. Its protein is CASSSPGGEKLFF.

This chain connects TRBV7-9 to TRBJ2-7, with 10 bases matching TRBD1. This CDR3 spans 15 amino acids. The trim removed 5 bases at V and 6 bases at J, leaving 10 bases unmatched. CDR1 and CDR2 (germline): SEHNR, FQNEAQ (reference sequence). The CDR3 DNA reads as TGTGCCAGCAGCACTAAGCTGGGACAGGGGTCCGAGCAGTACTTC. Protein: CASSTKLGQGSEQYF.

The V call is TRBV28, the J call TRBJ2-1; no clear D gene. The CDR3 contains 10 residues. In germline, CDR1 is MDHEN, CDR2 SYDVKM. V lost 3 bases and J lost 10, with 4 bases in between. CDR3 sequence: CASSFREQFF. The CDR3 DNA follows: TGTGCCAGCAGTTTCCGGGAGCAGTTCTTC.

This clone was seen a handful of times. CDR3: CASSAAPRGLGETQYF. DNA for the CDR3: TGTGCCAGCAGCGCTGCCCCCCGGGGGTTGGGAGAGACCCAGTACTTC. This chain links TRBV9 with TRBJ2-5; possibly TRBD2 for D (6 bases). The CDR3 covers 16 residues. Trimming cost V 3 bases and J 4 bases, with 19 bases left between them. Germline-derived CDR1 and CDR2 are SGDLS and YYNGEE.

The chain has TRBV28 and TRBJ2-4, with a tentative D call TRBD2 (6 bases). V shed 5 bases and J shed 8 bases, with 19 bases lying between them. Looked up from germline, CDR1 is MDHEN and CDR2 is SYDVKM. CDR3 length equals 15 residues. DNA of the CDR3: TGTGCCAGCAGTCCCCCTCAACTAGCTAGACACATTCAGTACTTC. Encoded protein: CASSPPQLARHIQYF.

V is TRBV5-6 and J is TRBJ2-5, with TRBD2 matching over 7 bases. The J call may be incorrect, as the DNA end agrees better with TRBJ2-7. This CDR3 comprises 16 residues. Per the germline V gene, CDR1 is SGHDT and CDR2 is YYEEEE. The CDR3 DNA reads as TGTGCCAGCAGCTTGGGCTGGGGGGGAAGATCCTACGAGCAGTACTTC. This sequence encodes CASSLGWGGRSYEQYF.

The chain is built from TRBV5-8 and TRBJ1-2; D perhaps matches TRBD1 (5 bases). The CDR3 spans 12 residues. Per the germline V gene, CDR1 is SGHTS and CDR2 is YDEGEE. The germline V and J ends were trimmed by 3 bases and 5 bases, with 8 bases remaining between them. The CDR3: CASSWGEYGYTF. The CDR3 coding sequence is TGTGCCAGCAGCTGGGGGGAATATGGCTACACCTTC. The full variable domain, in which reference TRBV5-8 and TRBJ1-2 provide the parts outside the CDR3, is EAGVTQSPTHLIKTRGQQATLRCSPISGHTSVYWYQQALGLGLQFLLWYDEGEERNRGNFPPRFSGRQFPNYSSELNVNALELEDSALYLCASSWGEYGYTFGSGTRLTVV.

This clone was seen only a few times. The chain employs TRBV13 and TRBJ1-2; 9 nucleotides align to TRBD1. There are 15 residues in the CDR3. The germline V gene has CDR1 PRHDT and CDR2 FYEKMQ (reference sequence). After removal of 5 bases from V and 2 bases from J, the junction contained 6 bases not matched to a gene. DNA of the CDR3: TGTGCCAGCAGCGCGTGGGACAGGGCCAACTATGGCTACACCTTC. The encoded protein is CASSAWDRANYGYTF.